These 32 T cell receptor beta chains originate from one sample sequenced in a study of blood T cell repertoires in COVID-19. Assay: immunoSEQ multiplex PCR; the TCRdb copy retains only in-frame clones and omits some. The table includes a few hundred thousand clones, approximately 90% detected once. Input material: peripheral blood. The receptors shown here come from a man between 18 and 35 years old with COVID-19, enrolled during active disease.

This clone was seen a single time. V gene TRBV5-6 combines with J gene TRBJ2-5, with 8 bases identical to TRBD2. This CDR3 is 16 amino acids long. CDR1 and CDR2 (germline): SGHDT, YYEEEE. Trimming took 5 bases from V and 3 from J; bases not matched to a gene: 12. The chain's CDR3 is CASRRTGGTSKETQYF. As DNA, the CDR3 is TGTGCCAGCAGACGGACGGGAGGGACCTCCAAAGAGACCCAGTACTTC.

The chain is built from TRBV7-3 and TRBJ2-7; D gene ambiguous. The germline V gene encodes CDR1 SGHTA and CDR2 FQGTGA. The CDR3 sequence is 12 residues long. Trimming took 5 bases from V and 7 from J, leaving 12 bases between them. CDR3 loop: CASSNTEKEQYF. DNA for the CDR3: TGTGCCAGCAGCAATACGGAGAAGGAGCAGTACTTC.

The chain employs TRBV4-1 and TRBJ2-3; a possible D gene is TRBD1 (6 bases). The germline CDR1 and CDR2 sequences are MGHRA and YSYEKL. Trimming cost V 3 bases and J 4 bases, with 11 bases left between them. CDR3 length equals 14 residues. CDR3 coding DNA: TGCGCCAGCAGCCAGACAACAGGGTCAGATACGCAGTATTTT. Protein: CASSQTTGSDTQYF.

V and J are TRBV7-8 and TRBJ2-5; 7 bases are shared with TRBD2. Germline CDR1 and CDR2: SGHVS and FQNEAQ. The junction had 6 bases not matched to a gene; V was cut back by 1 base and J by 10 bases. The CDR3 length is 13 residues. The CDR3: CASSLELARNQYF. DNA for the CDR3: TGTGCCAGCAGCTTAGAACTAGCGCGCAACCAGTACTTC. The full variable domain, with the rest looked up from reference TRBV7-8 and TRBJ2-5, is GAGVSQSPRYKVAKRGQDVALRCDPISGHVSLFWYQQALGQGPEFLTYFQNEAQLDKSGLPSDRFFAERPEGSVSTLKIQRTQQEDSAVYLCASSLELARNQYFGPGTRLLVL.

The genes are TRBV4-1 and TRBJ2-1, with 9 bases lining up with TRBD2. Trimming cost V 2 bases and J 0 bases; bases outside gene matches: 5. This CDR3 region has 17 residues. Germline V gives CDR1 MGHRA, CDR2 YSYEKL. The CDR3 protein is CASSQRLAGTSYNEQFF. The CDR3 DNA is TGCGCCAGCAGCCAACGGCTAGCGGGGACCTCCTACAATGAGCAGTTCTTC.

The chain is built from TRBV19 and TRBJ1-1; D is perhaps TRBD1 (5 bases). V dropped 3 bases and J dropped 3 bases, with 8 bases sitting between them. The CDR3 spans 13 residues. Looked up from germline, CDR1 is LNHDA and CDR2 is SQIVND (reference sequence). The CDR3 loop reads CASSIRVDTEAFF. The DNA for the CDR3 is TGTGCCAGTAGTATCAGGGTGGACACTGAAGCTTTCTTT. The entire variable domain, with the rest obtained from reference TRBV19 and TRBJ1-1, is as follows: DGGITQSPKYLFRKEGQNVTLSCEQNLNHDAMYWYRQDPGQGLRLIYYSQIVNDFQKGDIAEGYSVSREKKESFPLTVTSAQKNPTAFYLCASSIRVDTEAFFGQGTRLTVV.

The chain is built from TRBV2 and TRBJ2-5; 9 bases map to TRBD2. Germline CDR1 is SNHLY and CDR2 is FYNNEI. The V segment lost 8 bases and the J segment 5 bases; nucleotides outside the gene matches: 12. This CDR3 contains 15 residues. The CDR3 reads CASDRRGGLGETQYF. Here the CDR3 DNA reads TGTGCCAGCGACCGGCGGGGGGGCCTCGGCGAGACCCAGTACTTC.

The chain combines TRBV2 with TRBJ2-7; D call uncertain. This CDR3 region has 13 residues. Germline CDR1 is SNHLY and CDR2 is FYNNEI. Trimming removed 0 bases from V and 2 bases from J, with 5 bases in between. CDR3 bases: TGTGCCAGCAGTGAAGCAACGGCCTACGAGCAGTACTTC. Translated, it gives CASSEATAYEQYF.

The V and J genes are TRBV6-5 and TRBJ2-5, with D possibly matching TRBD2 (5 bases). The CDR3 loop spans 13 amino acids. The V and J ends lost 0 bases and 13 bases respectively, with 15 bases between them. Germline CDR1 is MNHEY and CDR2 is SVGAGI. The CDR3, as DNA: TGTGCCAGCAGTTACTCCGGCACCGGGGAACCGTACTTC. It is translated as CASSYSGTGEPYF.

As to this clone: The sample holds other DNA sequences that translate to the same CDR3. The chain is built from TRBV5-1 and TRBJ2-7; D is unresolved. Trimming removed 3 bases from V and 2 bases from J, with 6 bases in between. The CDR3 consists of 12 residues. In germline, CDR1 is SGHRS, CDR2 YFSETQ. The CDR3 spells CASSSQTYEQYF. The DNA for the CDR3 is TGCGCCAGCAGCTCACAAACCTACGAGCAGTACTTC.

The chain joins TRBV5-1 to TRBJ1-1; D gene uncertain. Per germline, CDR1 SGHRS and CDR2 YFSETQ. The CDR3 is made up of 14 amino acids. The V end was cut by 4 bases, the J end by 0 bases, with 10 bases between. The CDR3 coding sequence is TGCGCCAGCAGCCCCAACCCAGTGAACACTGAAGCTTTCTTT. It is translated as CASSPNPVNTEAFF.

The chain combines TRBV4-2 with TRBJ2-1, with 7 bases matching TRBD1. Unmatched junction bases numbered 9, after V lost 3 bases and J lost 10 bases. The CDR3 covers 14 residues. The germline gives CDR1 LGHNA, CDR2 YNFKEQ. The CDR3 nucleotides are TGTGCCAGCAGCCAGGAGACAGGGTCAGGGGAGCAGTTCTTC. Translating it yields CASSQETGSGEQFF.

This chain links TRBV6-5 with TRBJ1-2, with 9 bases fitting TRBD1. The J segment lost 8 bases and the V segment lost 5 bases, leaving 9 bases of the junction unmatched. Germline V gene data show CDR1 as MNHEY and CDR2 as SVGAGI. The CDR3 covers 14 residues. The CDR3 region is CASSPNDRGGGYTF. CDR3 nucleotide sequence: TGTGCCAGCAGTCCTAACGACAGGGGGGGCGGCTACACCTTC.

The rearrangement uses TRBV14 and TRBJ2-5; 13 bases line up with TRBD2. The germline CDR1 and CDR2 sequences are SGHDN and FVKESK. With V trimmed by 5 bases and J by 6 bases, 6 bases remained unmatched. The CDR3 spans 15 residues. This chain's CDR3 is CASSMGTSGAKTQYF. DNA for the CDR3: TGTGCCAGCAGCATGGGGACTAGCGGGGCGAAGACCCAGTACTTC. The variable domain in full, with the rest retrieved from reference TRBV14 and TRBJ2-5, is EAGVTQFPSHSVIEKGQTVTLRCDPISGHDNLYWYRRVMGKEIKFLLHFVKESKQDESGMPNNRFLAERTGGTYSTLKVQPAELEDSGVYFCASSMGTSGAKTQYFGPGTRLLVL.

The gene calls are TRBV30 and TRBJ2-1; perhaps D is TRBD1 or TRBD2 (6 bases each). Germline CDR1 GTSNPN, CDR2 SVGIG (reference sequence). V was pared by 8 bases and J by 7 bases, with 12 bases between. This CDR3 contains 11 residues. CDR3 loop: CARTTGNEQFF. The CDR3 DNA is TGTGCCAGGACTACAGGGAATGAGCAGTTCTTC.

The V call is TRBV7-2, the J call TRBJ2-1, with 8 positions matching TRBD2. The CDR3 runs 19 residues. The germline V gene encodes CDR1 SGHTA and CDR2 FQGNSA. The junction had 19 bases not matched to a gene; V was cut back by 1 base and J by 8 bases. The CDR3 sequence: CASSLVPYSSGRLGHEQFF. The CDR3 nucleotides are TGTGCCAGCAGCTTAGTTCCCTATTCTAGCGGGCGACTTGGGCATGAGCAGTTCTTC.

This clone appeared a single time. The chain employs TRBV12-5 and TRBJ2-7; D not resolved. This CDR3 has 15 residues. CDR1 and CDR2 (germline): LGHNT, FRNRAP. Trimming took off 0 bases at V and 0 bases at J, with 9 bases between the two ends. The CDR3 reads CASGLVSQHSYEQYF. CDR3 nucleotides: TGTGCTAGTGGTTTGGTTTCACAGCACTCCTACGAGCAGTACTTC.

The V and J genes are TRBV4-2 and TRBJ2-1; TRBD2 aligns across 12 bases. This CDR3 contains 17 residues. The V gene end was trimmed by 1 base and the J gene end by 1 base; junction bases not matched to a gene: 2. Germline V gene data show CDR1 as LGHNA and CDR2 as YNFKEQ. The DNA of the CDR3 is TGTGCCAGCAGCCAAGCTAGCGGGGGGGGATCCTACAATGAGCAGTTCTTC. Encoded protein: CASSQASGGGSYNEQFF.

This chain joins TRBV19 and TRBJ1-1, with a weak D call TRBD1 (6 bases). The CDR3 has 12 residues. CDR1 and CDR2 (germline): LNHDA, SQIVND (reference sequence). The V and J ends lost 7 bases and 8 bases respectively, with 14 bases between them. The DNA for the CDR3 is TGTGCCAGTATGGGGGGGGGCTACGAAGCTTTCTTT. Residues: CASMGGGYEAFF.

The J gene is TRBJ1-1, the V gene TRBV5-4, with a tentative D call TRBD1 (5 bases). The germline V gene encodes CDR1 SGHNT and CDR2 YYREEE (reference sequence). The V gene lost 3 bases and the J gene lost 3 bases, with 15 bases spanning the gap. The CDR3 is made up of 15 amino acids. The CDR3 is CASSWGVMGDTEAFF. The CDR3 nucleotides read TGTGCCAGCAGCTGGGGGGTGATGGGAGACACTGAAGCTTTCTTT.

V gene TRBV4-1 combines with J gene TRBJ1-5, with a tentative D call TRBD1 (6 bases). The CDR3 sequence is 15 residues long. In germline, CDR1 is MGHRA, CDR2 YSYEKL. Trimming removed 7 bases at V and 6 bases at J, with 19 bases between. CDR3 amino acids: CASTQDQGKAQPQHF. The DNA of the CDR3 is TGCGCCAGCACCCAGGACCAGGGGAAGGCTCAGCCCCAGCATTTT.

In nucleotides, the CDR3 is TGTGCCAGCGCCCTACTAGAGACCCAGTACTTC. Translated, it gives CASALLETQYF. This chain links TRBV12-3 or TRBV12-4 with TRBJ2-5; D not certain. The CDR3 runs to 11 residues. The germline V and J ends were trimmed by 8 bases and 4 bases, with 8 bases remaining between them.

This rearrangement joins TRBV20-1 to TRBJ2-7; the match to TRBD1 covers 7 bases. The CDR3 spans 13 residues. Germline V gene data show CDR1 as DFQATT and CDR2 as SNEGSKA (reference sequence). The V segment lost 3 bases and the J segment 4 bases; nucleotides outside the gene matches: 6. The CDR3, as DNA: TGCAGTGCTAGTGGCAGGGGGTCATACGAGCAGTACTTC. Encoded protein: CSASGRGSYEQYF.

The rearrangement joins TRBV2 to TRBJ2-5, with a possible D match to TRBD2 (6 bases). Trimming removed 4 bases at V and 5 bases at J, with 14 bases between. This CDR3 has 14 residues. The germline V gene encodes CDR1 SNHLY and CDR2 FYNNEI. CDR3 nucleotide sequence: TGTGCCAGCAGTGCGGTAGCGGTCGGGGAGACCCAGTACTTC. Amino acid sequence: CASSAVAVGETQYF.

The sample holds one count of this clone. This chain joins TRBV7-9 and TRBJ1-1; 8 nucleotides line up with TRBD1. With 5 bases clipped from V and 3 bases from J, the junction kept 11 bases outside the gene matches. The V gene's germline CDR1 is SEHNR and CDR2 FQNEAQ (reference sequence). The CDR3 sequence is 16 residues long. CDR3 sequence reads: CASSPGQGGRDTEAFF. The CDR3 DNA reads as TGTGCCAGCAGCCCAGGACAGGGAGGACGGGACACTGAAGCTTTCTTT.

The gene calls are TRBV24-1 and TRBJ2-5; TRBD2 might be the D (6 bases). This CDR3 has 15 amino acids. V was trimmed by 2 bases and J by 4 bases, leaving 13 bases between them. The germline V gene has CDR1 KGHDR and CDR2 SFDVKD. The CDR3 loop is CATSDSRGSGETQYF. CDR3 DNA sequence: TGTGCCACCAGTGATTCCCGGGGGAGCGGAGAGACCCAGTACTTC.

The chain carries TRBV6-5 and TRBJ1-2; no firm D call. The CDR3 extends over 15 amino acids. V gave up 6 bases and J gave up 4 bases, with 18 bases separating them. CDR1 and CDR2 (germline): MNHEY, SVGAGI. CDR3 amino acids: CASRNDGVGAYGYTF. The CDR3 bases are TGTGCCAGCAGAAACGACGGGGTAGGAGCCTATGGCTACACCTTC.

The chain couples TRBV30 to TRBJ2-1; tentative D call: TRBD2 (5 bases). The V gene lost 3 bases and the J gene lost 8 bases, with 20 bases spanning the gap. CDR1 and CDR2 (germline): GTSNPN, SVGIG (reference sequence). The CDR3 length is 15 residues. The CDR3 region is CAWSPGRSVGDEQFF. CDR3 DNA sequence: TGTGCCTGGAGCCCAGGCCGGTCGGTCGGGGATGAGCAGTTCTTC.

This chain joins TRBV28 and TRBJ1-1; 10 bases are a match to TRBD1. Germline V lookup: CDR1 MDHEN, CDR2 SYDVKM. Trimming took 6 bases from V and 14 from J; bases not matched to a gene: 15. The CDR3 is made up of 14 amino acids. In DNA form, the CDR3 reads TGTGCCAGCAGCGGCCCGGGACAGGGGCCCTATGAGTTCTTT. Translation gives CASSGPGQGPYEFF.

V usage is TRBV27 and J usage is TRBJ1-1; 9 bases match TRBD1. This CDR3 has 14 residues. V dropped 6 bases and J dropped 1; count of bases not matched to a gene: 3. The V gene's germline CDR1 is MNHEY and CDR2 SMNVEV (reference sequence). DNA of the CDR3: TGTGCCAGCAGAAGGACAGGGGAGAACACTGAAGCTTTCTTT. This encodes CASRRTGENTEAFF.

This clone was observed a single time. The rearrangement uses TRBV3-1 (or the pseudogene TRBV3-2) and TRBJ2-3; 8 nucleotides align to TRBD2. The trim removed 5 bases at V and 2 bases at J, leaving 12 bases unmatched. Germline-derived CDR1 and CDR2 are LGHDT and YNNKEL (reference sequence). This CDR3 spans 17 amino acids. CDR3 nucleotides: TGTGCCAGCAGCTCCAAAATAGGACTAGCCTACACAGATACGCAGTATTTT. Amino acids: CASSSKIGLAYTDTQYF.

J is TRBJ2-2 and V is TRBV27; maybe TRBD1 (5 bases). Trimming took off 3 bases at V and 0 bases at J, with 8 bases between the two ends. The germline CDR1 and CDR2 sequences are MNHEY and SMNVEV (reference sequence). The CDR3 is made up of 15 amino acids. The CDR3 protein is CASSFRQPNTGELFF. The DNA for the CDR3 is TGTGCCAGCAGTTTTCGACAGCCGAACACCGGGGAGCTGTTTTTT.